These 17 T cell receptor beta chains were sequenced from one sample in a study of blood T cells in healthy people across ages. A sample-barcoded 5' primer and a J-beta primer mix were used in a second PCR of roughly 6 to 11 cycles. TCRdb reanalysed the 5' RACE reads using MiXCR and keeps one entry per CDR3 protein. The sample records 870,000 or so distinct CDR3 sequences, 29% being singletons. Source material: blood. These receptor sequences come from a woman of 80 years or more in good health.

This clonotype occurred a few times. A read error may be the cause here, since a much bigger clone is one base away. This chain joins TRBV20-1 and TRBJ2-1; perhaps TRBD1 as D (6 bases). Germline lookup yields CDR1 DFQATT and CDR2 SNEGSKA (reference sequence). The CDR3 spans 13 residues. V lost 1 base, J lost 7 bases, and 11 bases lay in between. The CDR3 nucleotides are TGCAGTGCTAGAGCAGGGGAAAGGAATGAGCAGTTCTTC. It encodes CSARAGERNEQFF.

A word on this clonotype: Possible read error: a much larger clone is one base away. CDR3 protein: CASSQGLTETQFF. As DNA, the CDR3 is TGCGCCAGCAGCCAAGGCCTTACCGAGACCCAGTTCTTC. V and J are TRBV4-3 and TRBJ2-1; D is undetermined. The germline V and J ends were trimmed by 1 base and 13 bases, with 14 bases remaining between them. From germline, CDR1 is LGHNA and CDR2 YSLEER. The CDR3 loop spans 13 amino acids.

V and J are TRBV29-1 and TRBJ1-5; D is ambiguous. Germline V gene sequence: CDR1 SQVTM, CDR2 ANQGSEA. This CDR3 has 12 amino acids. V was trimmed by 5 bases and J by 3 bases, leaving 8 bases between them. In DNA form, the CDR3 reads TGCAGCGTTCGGGAAGACAATCAGCCCCAGCATTTT. Its protein product is CSVREDNQPQHF.

This clonotype showed up many times. The chain uses TRBV14 and TRBJ2-3; D ambiguous. V was trimmed by 5 bases and J by 3 bases, leaving 9 bases between them. This CDR3 comprises 13 residues. Germline CDR1 reads SGHDN; CDR2 reads FVKESK. The CDR3 here is CASSSQPTDTQYF. Written as DNA, the CDR3 is TGTGCCAGCAGCTCTCAACCAACAGATACGCAGTATTTT.

This chain uses TRBV3-1 with TRBJ2-5; D gene ambiguous. The V end lost 2 bases, the J end lost 4 bases, and 26 bases lay between the germline ends. The CDR3 covers 19 residues. Looked up from germline, CDR1 is LGHDT and CDR2 is YNNKEL (reference sequence). Written as DNA, the CDR3 is TGTGCCAGCAGCCAATTCCGGGCCCTAAATACAGTTTACCGAGAGACCCAGTACTTC. Protein: CASSQFRALNTVYRETQYF.

This clonotype was observed at least ten times. V usage is TRBV7-9 and J usage is TRBJ1-4, with 7 bases lining up with TRBD1. The length of the CDR3 is 14 residues. V lost 1 base, J lost 7 bases, and 3 bases stayed unmatched. Germline CDR1 and CDR2: SEHNR and FQNEAQ (reference sequence). CDR3 coding DNA: TGTGCCAGCAGCTTAGGGCAGGGGGTTGAAAAACTGTTTTTT. Residues: CASSLGQGVEKLFF.

This clonotype has ten or more counts. The V call is TRBV6-6, the J call TRBJ2-3, with TRBD2 matching 8 bases. The CDR3 has 17 amino acids. Germline values: CDR1 MNHNY, CDR2 SVGAGI (reference sequence). V lost 0 bases to trimming and J lost 0 bases; unmatched junction nucleotides: 5. The DNA for the CDR3 is TGTGCCAGCAGTTACTCAAGCGGGGGCCGAAGCACAGATACGCAGTATTTT. Translation gives CASSYSSGGRSTDTQYF.

At least ten counts were recorded for this clonotype. This chain links TRBV6-2 or TRBV6-3 with TRBJ1-5; D might be TRBD1 (5 bases). The germline V gene encodes CDR1 MNHEY and CDR2 SVGEGT. The CDR3 is 15 amino acids. Trimming cost V 4 bases and J 7 bases, with 17 bases left between them. CDR3: CASSFTGLRGQPQHF. CDR3 nucleotides: TGTGCCAGCAGTTTTACCGGTCTGAGGGGACAGCCCCAGCATTTT.

This clonotype was observed many times. The chain uses TRBV6-1 and TRBJ2-5; no clear D. Per the germline V gene, CDR1 is MNHNS and CDR2 is SASEGT. V dropped 6 bases and J dropped 0 bases, with 8 bases sitting between them. The CDR3 loop spans 13 amino acids. As DNA, the CDR3 is TGTGCCAGCAGCCCAAGCAACCAAGAGACCCAGTACTTC. It is translated as CASSPSNQETQYF.

This clonotype was seen many times. The V gene is TRBV7-2, the J gene TRBJ2-5; 7 bases are a match to TRBD2. Unmatched junction bases numbered 12, after V lost 1 base and J lost 1 base. The CDR3 covers 18 residues. Germline CDR1 SGHTA, CDR2 FQGNSA. CDR3 sequence reads: CASSLGHWRGFSQETQYF. The CDR3 DNA reads as TGTGCCAGCAGCTTAGGGCATTGGCGGGGGTTTTCCCAAGAGACCCAGTACTTC.

With respect to this clonotype: A read error may explain this, as a much larger clone is one base away. The rearrangement joins TRBV20-1 to TRBJ2-3, with D perhaps matching TRBD1 (5 bases). This CDR3 is 12 amino acids long. Germline CDR1 is DFQATT and CDR2 is SNEGSKA (reference sequence). CDR3 sequence: CSAYTGADMQYF. The CDR3 coding sequence is TGCAGTGCTTATACTGGGGCGGATATGCAGTATTTT.

In regard to this clonotype: The junction differs from germline at one of its ends, possibly a read error. The chain has TRBV7-2 and TRBJ2-4, with TRBD1 matching 9 bases. The CDR3 runs to 16 residues. From germline, CDR1 is SGHTA and CDR2 FQGNSA. The DNA for the CDR3 is TGTGCCAGTAGCTTACAGGGGGCGGGGACCAAAAACATTCAGTACTTC. Encoded protein: CASSLQGAGTKNIQYF.

V and J are TRBV6-5 and TRBJ2-4, with TRBD1 identical over 8 bases. The DNA matches TRBJ2-7 better at its end, which makes the J call doubtful. Germline values: CDR1 MNHEY, CDR2 SVGAGI. The CDR3 has 14 amino acids. The DNA of the CDR3 is TGTGCCAGCAGTGGACTGACAGGGGTCAACGAGCAGTACTTC. Its translation is CASSGLTGVNEQYF.

About this clonotype: A much bigger clone sits one base away, suggesting this may be a read error. The V call is TRBV2, the J call TRBJ2-7, with 11 bases fitting TRBD1. J was trimmed by 0 bases and V by 7 bases; bases with no gene match: 5. The CDR3 contains 15 residues. The germline V gene has CDR1 SNHLY and CDR2 FYNNEI. CDR3 nucleotide sequence: TGTGCCAGCAAGGGGACAGGGGGACCCTCCTACGAGCAGTACTTC. This translates into CASKGTGGPSYEQYF.

The table lists this clonotype with a few counts. The chain has TRBV7-9 and TRBJ1-2; D may be TRBD1 (5 bases). CDR3 length: 15 amino acids. V was pared by 10 bases and J by 6 bases, with 24 bases between. CDR1 is SEHNR, CDR2 FQNEAQ, per germline (reference sequence). In DNA form, the CDR3 reads TGTGCCACTAACCCCCGGGGACTCTCCATAGATGGCTACACCTTC. Its protein is CATNPRGLSIDGYTF.

The chain uses TRBV5-5 and TRBJ2-2, with 7 bases matching TRBD1. The CDR3 has 15 amino acids. The junction had 3 bases not matched to a gene; V was cut back by 3 bases and J by 1 base. Germline CDR1 reads SGHKS; CDR2 reads YYEKEE (reference sequence). The CDR3, as DNA: TGTGCCAGCAGCTGGGGACAGTTGAACACCGGGGAGCTGTTTTTT. Its protein is CASSWGQLNTGELFF.

This clonotype has a handful of counts. V is TRBV7-6 and J is TRBJ2-5, with a possible D match to TRBD2 (5 bases). V was clipped by 5 bases and J by 11 bases, with 18 bases between them. This CDR3 contains 13 residues. Germline-derived CDR1 and CDR2 are SGHVS and FNYEAQ. CDR3 sequence reads: CASSPDQCGEQYF. In DNA, the CDR3 is TGTGCCAGCAGCCCTGACCAGTGTGGGGAGCAGTACTTC.